The sample holds many counts of the clone carrying this T cell receptor beta chain. This sample is part of a study of molecular identifiers for immune sequencing clone quantification. Study information: Replicate experiments divided RNA from around 18,000 or 91,000 naive CD8 cells into five parts and sequenced four.

The germline V gene encodes CDR1 MNHEY and CDR2 SMNVEV (reference sequence). V shed 6 bases and J 4 bases; nucleotides not matched to a gene: 8. The CDR3 totals 14 residues. TCRdb re-derived calls from the PCR reads in MiXCR, one entry per CDR3 protein. Among about 640,000 distinct CDR3 sequences listed, just under 20% were seen once. The chain is built from TRBV27 and TRBJ1-1, with 7 bases identical to TRBD1. This receptor was taken from a human donor in good health. Some libraries in this study had Jurkat cell RNA spiked in. Sequenced sample: naive CD8+ T cells from blood, with Jurkat cell RNA spiked in. Subset noted: FACS-sorted CD8+CD4-CCR7+CD45RA+ naive T cells. The CDR3 DNA reads as TGTGCCAGCAGGGGAGAGGGGGCTGTCACTGAAGCTTTCTTT. As protein: CASRGEGAVTEAFF.